This T cell receptor beta chain appears in the sequencing data of a study of T cell responses to AZD1222 COVID-19 vaccine. Points from the study as a whole: No day 14 peak samples; only post-peak repertoires were characterized.

In regard to this clone: Its cognate antigen is unknown.

Using immunoSEQ multiplex PCR, the repertoire was profiled, and TCRdb retains in-frame clones only, with some absent. The sample carries approximately 100,000 clones, 90% recorded once. The CDR3 is 16 residues long. Germline-derived CDR1 and CDR2 are SGHNT and YYREEE (reference sequence). The V end was cut by 1 base, the J end by 0 bases, with 11 bases between. The TCR was taken from an adult who received the AZD1222 COVID-19 vaccine. The material was peripheral blood, obtained 28 days after the second AZD1222 dose. The chain couples TRBV5-4 to TRBJ1-3, with D maybe TRBD1 (5 bases). The CDR3 DNA sequence: TGTGCCAGCAGCTTGCTAGGGGCAAGCTCTGGAAACACCATATATTTT. Protein product: CASSLLGASSGNTIYF. The full variable domain, in which reference TRBV5-4 and TRBJ1-3 provide the parts outside the CDR3, is ETGVTQSPTHLIKTRGQQVTLRCSSQSGHNTVSWYQQALGQGPQFIFQYYREEENGRGNFPPRFSGLQFPNYSSELNVNALELDDSALYLCASSLLGASSGNTIYFGEGSWLTVV.